The clone carrying this T cell receptor (beta chain) is a singleton in its sample. Its antigen is currently unknown. The CDR3 has 14 amino acids. Between the trimmed V and J ends, which lost 6 bases and 5 bases, there was a span of 14 bases. The germline CDR1 and CDR2 sequences are SGHNT and YENEEA. Repertoires were generated with immunoSEQ multiplex PCR, while TCRdb's copy carries only in-frame clones and drops some. In the table there are about 72,000 clones, around 90% of which are singletons. This entry comes from a study of OX40 agonist ivuxolimab in advanced cancers. Whole-study context: Partial responses occurred in Three dose-escalation patients, one with hepatocellular carcinoma and two with cutaneous melanoma. Study conclusions and caveats: The authors did not determine the antigen specificity of the expanded peripheral T cells. Clones of CD4+ and CD8+ blood T cells grew by week 6 at doses of 0.1 to 3.0 mg/kg.

The sample in question was CD4+ or CD8+ T cells sorted from blood, obtained in a trial of the OX40 agonist ivuxolimab. This TCR was recovered from an adult with an advanced solid tumor such as melanoma, head and neck, liver or kidney cancer. This chain links TRBV11-3 with TRBJ1-5; D is ambiguous. The CDR3 reads CASRRAGRDQPQHF. The CDR3 DNA reads as TGTGCCAGCAGAAGGGCTGGGCGGGATCAGCCCCAGCATTTT.